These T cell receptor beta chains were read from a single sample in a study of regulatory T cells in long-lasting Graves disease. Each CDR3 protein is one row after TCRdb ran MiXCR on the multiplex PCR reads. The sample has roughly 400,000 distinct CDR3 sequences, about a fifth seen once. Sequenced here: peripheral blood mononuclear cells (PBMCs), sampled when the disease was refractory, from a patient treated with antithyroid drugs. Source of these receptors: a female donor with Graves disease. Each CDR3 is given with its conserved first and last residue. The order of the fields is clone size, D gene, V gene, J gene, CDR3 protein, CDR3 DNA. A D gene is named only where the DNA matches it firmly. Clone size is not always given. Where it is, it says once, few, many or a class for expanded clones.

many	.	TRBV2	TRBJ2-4	CASGGSPIAKNIQYF	TGTGCCAGCGGGGGTTCCCCGATAGCCAAAAACATTCAGTACTTC
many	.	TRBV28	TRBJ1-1	CASSFSPSGDTEAFF	TGTGCCAGCAGTTTTAGCCCCTCCGGGGACACTGAAGCTTTCTTT
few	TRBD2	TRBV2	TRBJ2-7	CASSENLAGSSYEQYF	TGTGCCAGCAGTGAAAACCTAGCGGGGAGTTCCTACGAGCAGTACTTC
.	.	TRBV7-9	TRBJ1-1	CASSAAWGNTEAFF	TGTGCCAGCAGCGCCGCGTGGGGGAACACTGAAGCTTTCTTT
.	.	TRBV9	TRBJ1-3	CASSVGAGEIPLDGNTIYF	TGTGCCAGCAGCGTAGGGGCAGGCGAAATCCCCCTGGATGGAAACACCATATATTTT
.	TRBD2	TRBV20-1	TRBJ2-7	CSALPLAGEGYEQYF	TGCAGTGCTCTTCCACTAGCGGGAGAAGGTTACGAGCAGTACTTC
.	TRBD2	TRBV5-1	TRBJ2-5	CASSLTGGGLAEETQYF	TGCGCCAGCAGCTTGACTGGAGGCGGACTAGCGGAAGAGACCCAGTACTTC
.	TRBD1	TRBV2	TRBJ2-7	CASSLGTGGGGSEQYF	TGTGCCAGCAGTCTAGGGACAGGGGGCGGCGGGTCCGAGCAGTACTTC
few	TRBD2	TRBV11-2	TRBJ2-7	CASRPGGEQYF	TGTGCCAGCAGGCCCGGGGGGGAGCAGTACTTC
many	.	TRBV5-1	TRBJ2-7	CASSSPNTYEQYF	TGCGCCAGCAGCTCCCCCAACACCTACGAGCAGTACTTC
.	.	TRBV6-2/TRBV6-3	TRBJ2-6	CASSEAISGANVLTF	TGTGCCAGCAGTGAAGCGATCTCTGGGGCCAACGTCCTGACTTTC
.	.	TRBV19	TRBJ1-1	CASSIGQRTEAFF	TGTGCCAGTAGTATAGGACAGAGGACTGAAGCTTTCTTT
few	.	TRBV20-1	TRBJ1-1	CSAKGGGNTEAFF	TGCAGTGCAAAAGGGGGGGGGAACACTGAAGCTTTCTTT